This is a list of T cell receptor beta chains from one sample in a study of T-cell reconstitution after alpha-beta-depleted transplantation in children. From the PCR reads, TCRdb called clonotypes with MiXCR, one entry per CDR3 protein. The sample has some 520,000 distinct CDR3 sequences, 32% seen once; the top ten hold approximately 2.3%. Sequenced material: PBMCs from the stem cell graft donor, taken from the stem cell graft. These receptor sequences come from a human donor who donated a stem cell graft to a child with aplastic anemia. The CDR3 runs from the conserved cysteine through the conserved F or W. The D gene is left open where the match is weak. Clone size is given for some rows only: seen once, a few or many times, or a class if the clone is expanded.

CDR3nt: TGTGCCAGCAGTGAGCTCACTAGCGGGCGAAACTACGAGCAGTACTTC; CDR3aa: CASSELTSGRNYEQYF; j_gene: TRBJ2-7; v_gene: TRBV25-1; d_gene: TRBD2; abundance: -
CDR3nt: TGTGCCAGCAGTGATCCAGCGGGAGGGAGGTACAATGAGCAGTTCTTC; CDR3aa: CASSDPAGGRYNEQFF; j_gene: TRBJ2-1; v_gene: TRBV6-2/TRBV6-3; d_gene: TRBD2; abundance: -
CDR3nt: TGTGCCAGCAGGGACAGGTTAGCTAACTATGGCTACACCTTC; CDR3aa: CASRDRLANYGYTF; j_gene: TRBJ1-2; v_gene: TRBV12-3/TRBV12-4; d_gene: TRBD1; abundance: few
CDR3nt: TGTGCCATTTCGGGCGGGGCTTACAATGAGCAGTTCTTC; CDR3aa: CAISGGAYNEQFF; j_gene: TRBJ2-1; v_gene: TRBV10-3; d_gene: -; abundance: few
CDR3nt: TGTGCCAGCGCCGCTGGGACGGTCCAGCCCCAGCATTTT; CDR3aa: CASAAGTVQPQHF; j_gene: TRBJ1-5; v_gene: TRBV27; d_gene: -; abundance: -
CDR3nt: TGCAGTGCTAGAGTACCGAGCTTCGGGTCCCGAGGGCAAGAGACCCAGTACTTC; CDR3aa: CSARVPSFGSRGQETQYF; j_gene: TRBJ2-5; v_gene: TRBV20-1; d_gene: -; abundance: few
CDR3nt: TGTGCCAGCAGCTTATCCTTGGCGGGATTTAATACAGATACGCAGTATTTT; CDR3aa: CASSLSLAGFNTDTQYF; j_gene: TRBJ2-3; v_gene: TRBV11-3; d_gene: -; abundance: -
CDR3nt: TGTGCCAGCAGTTACAGGGGAGGGGGCAATCAGCCCCAGCATTTT; CDR3aa: CASSYRGGGNQPQHF; j_gene: TRBJ1-5; v_gene: TRBV27; d_gene: TRBD1; abundance: -
CDR3nt: TGTGCCAGCAGCGTAGAGGGGGGATTCACCGGGGAGCTGTTTTTT; CDR3aa: CASSVEGGFTGELFF; j_gene: TRBJ2-2; v_gene: TRBV9; d_gene: -; abundance: -
CDR3nt: TGTGCCAGCCTTGGGGGAGGGGGTCAAGAGACCCAGTACTTC; CDR3aa: CASLGGGGQETQYF; j_gene: TRBJ2-5; v_gene: TRBV6-1; d_gene: -; abundance: -
CDR3nt: TGTGCCAGCAGTTTAATAGTAACTAGCGGAGAACCGACCTACTTCGATGAGCAGTTCTTC; CDR3aa: CASSLIVTSGEPTYFDEQFF; j_gene: TRBJ2-1; v_gene: TRBV12-3/TRBV12-4; d_gene: TRBD2; abundance: -
CDR3nt: TGTGCCTGGACGGTGGGGCCAGTTGAAGCTTTCTTT; CDR3aa: CAWTVGPVEAFF; j_gene: TRBJ1-1; v_gene: TRBV30; d_gene: -; abundance: -
CDR3nt: TGCAGCGTTGCCCGTCCTCAGGAGACCCAGTACTTC; CDR3aa: CSVARPQETQYF; j_gene: TRBJ2-5; v_gene: TRBV29-1; d_gene: -; abundance: few
CDR3nt: TGTGCCACCAGGACGGATAACTATGGCTACACCTTC; CDR3aa: CATRTDNYGYTF; j_gene: TRBJ1-2; v_gene: TRBV14; d_gene: -; abundance: -
CDR3nt: TGTGCCAGCAGCCGCACCGCCCAGGGGAATACTGAAGCTTTCTTT; CDR3aa: CASSRTAQGNTEAFF; j_gene: TRBJ1-1; v_gene: TRBV7-9; d_gene: -; abundance: -
CDR3nt: TGCGCCAGCAGCTTGGCCGGGGGACAAGAGGCTAATGAAAAACTGTTTTTT; CDR3aa: CASSLAGGQEANEKLFF; j_gene: TRBJ1-4; v_gene: TRBV5-1; d_gene: -; abundance: -
CDR3nt: TGTGCCAGCAGCGTAGTGCCTGGAAACACCATATATTTT; CDR3aa: CASSVVPGNTIYF; j_gene: TRBJ1-3; v_gene: TRBV9; d_gene: -; abundance: -
CDR3nt: TGTGCCTGGAGGAGGGGGATGAACACTGAAGCTTTCTTT; CDR3aa: CAWRRGMNTEAFF; j_gene: TRBJ1-1; v_gene: TRBV30; d_gene: -; abundance: -
CDR3nt: TGCGCCAGCAGACCCACAGGGAAAACTGAAGCTTTCTTT; CDR3aa: CASRPTGKTEAFF; j_gene: TRBJ1-1; v_gene: TRBV5-1; d_gene: -; abundance: -
CDR3nt: TGTGCCAGCAGGAACGGACTAGCGGGAGGCTTC; CDR3aa: CASRNGLAGGF; j_gene: TRBJ2-5; v_gene: TRBV6-2/TRBV6-3; d_gene: TRBD2; abundance: once
CDR3nt: TGTGCCAGCAACGGGGGACAGGGTATGAATGGCTACACCTTC; CDR3aa: CASNGGQGMNGYTF; j_gene: TRBJ1-2; v_gene: TRBV5-4; d_gene: TRBD1; abundance: -
CDR3nt: TGCGCCAGCAGCTTGGCGGGGGGACAGGGGGCCACTGAAGCTTTCTTT; CDR3aa: CASSLAGGQGATEAFF; j_gene: TRBJ1-1; v_gene: TRBV5-1; d_gene: TRBD1; abundance: few
CDR3nt: TGTGCCACCAACATGGGCGGAGGGGGTTATGAGCAGTTCTTC; CDR3aa: CATNMGGGGYEQFF; j_gene: TRBJ2-1; v_gene: TRBV15; d_gene: -; abundance: -
CDR3nt: TGTGCCAGCAGCGTAGGTGACAAAACAGATACGCAGTATTTT; CDR3aa: CASSVGDKTDTQYF; j_gene: TRBJ2-3; v_gene: TRBV9; d_gene: -; abundance: -
CDR3nt: TGCAGTGCTAGAGATACTAGCGGGGGAAGCTCCTACGAGCAGTACTTC; CDR3aa: CSARDTSGGSSYEQYF; j_gene: TRBJ2-7; v_gene: TRBV20-1; d_gene: TRBD2; abundance: -
CDR3nt: TGTGCCATCAGTGAGTCCTCGACCGGGGAAGGCTACACCTTC; CDR3aa: CAISESSTGEGYTF; j_gene: TRBJ1-2; v_gene: TRBV10-3; d_gene: -; abundance: few
CDR3nt: TGTGCCAGCAGCTTGGAGTCCCAAAACAGGGCTGGGGAGCTGTTTTTT; CDR3aa: CASSLESQNRAGELFF; j_gene: TRBJ2-2; v_gene: TRBV5-4; d_gene: -; abundance: -
CDR3nt: TGTGCCAGCAGCTTAACCGGGAGGGGCACAGATACGCAGTATTTT; CDR3aa: CASSLTGRGTDTQYF; j_gene: TRBJ2-3; v_gene: TRBV7-2; d_gene: TRBD2; abundance: few
CDR3nt: TGTGCCAGCAGCGAGATAGCGGACCCGGCAGATACGCAGTATTTT; CDR3aa: CASSEIADPADTQYF; j_gene: TRBJ2-3; v_gene: TRBV7-9; d_gene: -; abundance: few
CDR3nt: TGCAGTGCTGCCATCAGTTTTTATTCGCGCAATGAGCAGTTCTTC; CDR3aa: CSAAISFYSRNEQFF; j_gene: TRBJ2-1; v_gene: TRBV20-1; d_gene: -; abundance: -
CDR3nt: TGTGCCAGCAGTAGAGGGCACGAGCAGTACTTC; CDR3aa: CASSRGHEQYF; j_gene: TRBJ2-7; v_gene: TRBV6-1; d_gene: -; abundance: few
CDR3nt: TGTGCCAGCGGACGCGGGGGCCAGGCTAGAAATCATGAGCAGTTCTTC; CDR3aa: CASGRGGQARNHEQFF; j_gene: TRBJ2-1; v_gene: TRBV9; d_gene: -; abundance: -
CDR3nt: TGCGCCAGCTGCCTTGGCGGGGCCACCACTGAAGCTTTCTTT; CDR3aa: CASCLGGATTEAFF; j_gene: TRBJ1-1; v_gene: TRBV5-1; d_gene: -; abundance: few
CDR3nt: TGTGCCAGCAGCTCTTCTTGGCAGACGGTCGATACGCAGTATTTT; CDR3aa: CASSSSWQTVDTQYF; j_gene: TRBJ2-3; v_gene: TRBV12-3/TRBV12-4; d_gene: -; abundance: -
CDR3nt: TGTGCCAGTAGTAACGGAAATCCCTACGAGCAGTACTTC; CDR3aa: CASSNGNPYEQYF; j_gene: TRBJ2-7; v_gene: TRBV19; d_gene: -; abundance: -
CDR3nt: TGCAGTGCCCATAGCGGGGACCACAATGAGCAGTTCTTC; CDR3aa: CSAHSGDHNEQFF; j_gene: TRBJ2-1; v_gene: TRBV20-1; d_gene: TRBD2; abundance: -
CDR3nt: TGTGCCAGCAGCTCAGGGACCCTAAGCGATCCAGATACGCAGTATTTT; CDR3aa: CASSSGTLSDPDTQYF; j_gene: TRBJ2-3; v_gene: TRBV11-2; d_gene: -; abundance: -
CDR3nt: TGTGCCAGCAGCTTAATGGGGGCAGGTATGAACACTGAAGCTTTCTTT; CDR3aa: CASSLMGAGMNTEAFF; j_gene: TRBJ1-1; v_gene: TRBV7-8; d_gene: -; abundance: -
CDR3nt: TGCAGCGTTGAGACAGGGGGCTTGGGCACTGAAGCTTTCTTT; CDR3aa: CSVETGGLGTEAFF; j_gene: TRBJ1-1; v_gene: TRBV29-1; d_gene: TRBD1; abundance: few